These 24 T cell receptor beta chains were all obtained from the same sample, sequenced in a study of shared clonotypes between healthy human individuals. Repertoires were generated with immunoSEQ multiplex PCR, while TCRdb's copy carries only in-frame clones and drops some. The profile shows about 610,000 clones, 96% of them singletons. CD8 cells regarded as naive lacked CD45RO, were positively chosen for CCR7, and omitted terminally differentiated effector memory CD45RA+ cells. Sequenced input: naive CD8+ T cells sorted from blood. These receptors all stem from a woman aged 25 to 45 in good health.

The genes are TRBV28 and TRBJ1-4; D might be TRBD1 (5 bases). V was shortened by 7 bases and J by 7 bases, with 22 bases between the two germline ends. The germline gives CDR1 MDHEN, CDR2 SYDVKM. This CDR3 contains 16 residues. For the CDR3, the DNA is TGTGCCAGCAAAACCCCCGGGACGCATCTTGGTGAAAAACTGTTTTTT. It yields the protein CASKTPGTHLGEKLFF.

The gene calls are TRBV7-9 and TRBJ2-1, with 7 bases that match TRBD1. This CDR3 spans 14 amino acids. Trimming took 4 bases from V and 6 from J; bases not matched to a gene: 6. The V gene's germline CDR1 is SEHNR and CDR2 FQNEAQ (reference sequence). CDR3 residues: CASSSPGGSNEQFF. CDR3 bases: TGTGCCAGCAGCTCCCCAGGGGGTAGCAATGAGCAGTTCTTC.

V gene TRBV5-1 combines with J gene TRBJ1-2; TRBD1 is a possible D gene (5 bases). Germline CDR1 and CDR2: SGHRS and YFSETQ. This CDR3 region has 14 residues. Trimming removed 4 bases at V and 7 bases at J, with 17 bases between. This CDR3 reads CASSPGTGEGGYTF. The CDR3 DNA reads TGCGCCAGCAGCCCCGGGACCGGGGAGGGTGGCTACACCTTC. The full variable domain, rest sourced from reference TRBV5-1 and TRBJ1-2, is KAGVTQTPRYLIKTRGQQVTLSCSPISGHRSVSWYQQTPGQGLQFLFEYFSETQRNKGNFPGRFSGRQFSNSRSEMNVSTLELGDSALYLCASSPGTGEGGYTFGSGTRLTVV.

This clone occurred once. The chain combines TRBV25-1 with TRBJ2-1, with D unresolved. Germline CDR1 reads MGHDK; CDR2 reads SYGVNS. V dropped 7 bases and J dropped 2 bases, with 12 bases sitting between them. CDR3 length: 14 residues. CDR3 sequence reads: CASTDGVPYNEQFF. Written as DNA, the CDR3 is TGTGCCAGCACGGACGGAGTACCCTACAATGAGCAGTTCTTC.

A single count supports this clone. The chain joins TRBV27 to TRBJ2-5; no definite D call. There are 15 residues in the CDR3. CDR1 and CDR2 (germline): MNHEY, SMNVEV (reference sequence). The germline V and J ends were trimmed by 5 bases and 4 bases, with 17 bases remaining between them. The CDR3 spells CASSPLRRVGETQYF. CDR3 nucleotides: TGTGCCAGCAGTCCATTACGTCGGGTCGGAGAGACCCAGTACTTC.

The chain has TRBV16 and TRBJ1-2; 7 bases agree with TRBD1. V trimming: 0 bases; J trimming: 4 bases; junction bases outside the gene matches: 8. Germline V lookup: CDR1 KGHSY, CDR2 FQNENV. The CDR3 extends over 16 amino acids. The CDR3 DNA follows: TGTGCCAGCAGCCAATCTCGACAGGGAGGGCCCTATGGCTACACCTTC. Translating it yields CASSQSRQGGPYGYTF.

The chain uses TRBV7-9 and TRBJ2-3, with 7 positions matching TRBD2. The V gene end was trimmed by 5 bases and the J gene end by 7 bases; junction bases not matched to a gene: 12. The length of the CDR3 is 15 residues. CDR1 SEHNR and CDR2 FQNEAQ come from the germline V gene (reference sequence). The CDR3 nucleotides are TGTGCCAGCAGCCCACAATCCACTAGCGAAAATACGCAGTATTTT. Translated: CASSPQSTSENTQYF.

The chain recombines TRBV27 with TRBJ1-2, with D possibly TRBD1 on 5 matching bases. The CDR3 runs 13 residues. The germline CDR1 and CDR2 sequences are MNHEY and SMNVEV (reference sequence). Between the trimmed V and J ends, which lost 8 bases and 3 bases, there was a span of 13 bases. The CDR3 coding sequence is TGTGCCAGCGGTGACGGGGGGGACTATGGCTACACCTTC. It encodes CASGDGGDYGYTF.

This clone was seen only once. V is TRBV7-9 and J is TRBJ1-2; 9 bases are shared with TRBD1. V dropped 2 bases and J dropped 3; count of bases not matched to a gene: 4. The CDR3 loop spans 15 amino acids. The germline gives CDR1 SEHNR, CDR2 FQNEAQ (reference sequence). CDR3 bases: TGTGCCAGCAGCTTATCCACAGGGGGCTACTATGGCTACACCTTC. Residues: CASSLSTGGYYGYTF.

The rearrangement joins TRBV27 to TRBJ2-7, with TRBD1 identical over 7 bases. J gave up 5 bases and V 5 bases, and 9 bases lay outside the gene matches. Germline V lookup: CDR1 MNHEY, CDR2 SMNVEV (reference sequence). This CDR3 comprises 14 residues. For the CDR3, the DNA is TGTGCCAGCAGTACGAGACAGGGTATCCACGAGCAGTACTTC. Its translation is CASSTRQGIHEQYF.

For this clone: Other DNA sequences in this sample translate to the same CDR3. The chain employs TRBV5-4 and TRBJ2-7, with D uncertain. V was clipped by 3 bases and J by 3 bases, with 4 bases between them. CDR3 size: 11 residues. The germline V gene has CDR1 SGHNT and CDR2 YYREEE (reference sequence). This chain's CDR3 is CASSSDYEQYF. Written as DNA, the CDR3 is TGTGCCAGCAGCTCTGACTACGAGCAGTACTTC.

V gene TRBV27 combines with J gene TRBJ1-2; 7 nucleotides line up with TRBD1. CDR1 and CDR2 (germline): MNHEY, SMNVEV (reference sequence). There are 13 residues in the CDR3. The V segment lost 2 bases and the J segment 6 bases; nucleotides outside the gene matches: 3. CDR3 loop: CASSLPTGDGYTF. The CDR3 DNA reads as TGTGCCAGCAGTTTACCAACAGGGGATGGCTACACCTTC.

J is TRBJ2-1 and V is TRBV2, with a possible D match to TRBD1 (5 bases). The CDR3 length is 13 residues. Trimming cost V 6 bases and J 3 bases, with 9 bases left between them. CDR1 and CDR2 (germline): SNHLY, FYNNEI. Here the CDR3 reads CASRGRNYNEQFF. The CDR3, as DNA: TGTGCCAGCAGGGGGCGCAACTACAATGAGCAGTTCTTC.

The chain is built from TRBV7-2 and TRBJ1-2; 10 bases align to TRBD1. This CDR3 contains 19 residues. Unmatched junction bases numbered 10, after V lost 0 bases and J lost 0 bases. Germline V gives CDR1 SGHTA, CDR2 FQGNSA. CDR3 region: CASSLAPRDRGPANYGYTF. The CDR3 bases are TGTGCCAGCAGCTTAGCCCCCCGGGACAGGGGACCAGCTAACTATGGCTACACCTTC.

The rearrangement links TRBV27 to TRBJ2-7, with D perhaps assigned TRBD1 or TRBD2 (5 bases each). Germline lookup yields CDR1 MNHEY and CDR2 SMNVEV (reference sequence). This CDR3 spans 14 amino acids. The germline V and J ends were trimmed by 2 bases and 4 bases, with 12 bases remaining between them. Here the CDR3 DNA reads TGTGCCAGCAGTTTAATTGGGGACCGATACGAGCAGTACTTC. This translates into CASSLIGDRYEQYF.

The chain combines TRBV13 with TRBJ2-5; TRBD2 matches at 14 bases. V lost 6 bases, J lost 4 bases, and 13 bases stayed unmatched. The CDR3 loop spans 18 amino acids. Germline CDR1 and CDR2: PRHDT and FYEKMQ (reference sequence). CDR3 residues: CASSEGLAGDIVRETQYF. The DNA for the CDR3 is TGTGCCAGCAGTGAGGGACTAGCGGGAGACATTGTTAGAGAGACCCAGTACTTC.

The V gene is TRBV5-4, the J gene TRBJ2-3; TRBD1 agrees at 7 bases. CDR1 and CDR2 from the germline V gene are SGHNT and YYREEE (reference sequence). The CDR3 spans 15 residues. Trimming removed 0 bases from V and 4 bases from J; junction bases left unmatched: 5. CDR3 nucleotides: TGTGCCAGCAGCTTGGCAAAGGGGGCCTCAGATACGCAGTATTTT. Residues: CASSLAKGASDTQYF.

CDR3 nucleotide sequence: TGTGCCAGCAGTGAACTAGCGGGAGGGCTTCCCCACGAGCAGTACTTC. This translates into CASSELAGGLPHEQYF. The V call is TRBV2, the J call TRBJ2-7; 12 bases map to TRBD2. The V gene end was trimmed by 2 bases and the J gene end by 5 bases; junction bases not matched to a gene: 7. Germline CDR1 is SNHLY and CDR2 is FYNNEI. The CDR3 is 16 amino acids.

The rearrangement links TRBV13 to TRBJ2-2, with 11 bases matching TRBD2. Looked up from germline, CDR1 is PRHDT and CDR2 is FYEKMQ (reference sequence). J gave up 3 bases and V 5 bases, and 5 bases lay outside the gene matches. The CDR3 has 16 residues. The CDR3 sequence: CASSPRTSGYTGELFF. CDR3 in DNA: TGTGCCAGCAGCCCAAGGACTAGCGGGTACACCGGGGAGCTGTTTTTT.

The J gene is TRBJ2-1, the V gene TRBV11-2; D might be TRBD2 (5 bases). Trimming took 3 bases from V and 4 from J, leaving 10 bases between them. The CDR3 is 14 amino acids. CDR1 is SGHAT, CDR2 FQNNGV, per germline. The CDR3: CASSFPDYYNEQFF. DNA of the CDR3: TGTGCCAGCAGCTTCCCTGACTATTACAATGAGCAGTTCTTC.

This chain connects TRBV28 to TRBJ1-1; TRBD1 might be the D (6 bases). CDR3 length equals 14 residues. The germline V gene encodes CDR1 MDHEN and CDR2 SYDVKM. The germline V and J ends were trimmed by 5 bases and 6 bases, with 16 bases remaining between them. CDR3: CASSPTGPRPEAFF. The CDR3 bases are TGTGCCAGCAGTCCCACAGGGCCACGACCTGAAGCTTTCTTT.

This chain's CDR3 is CASGKRGTGVRSPLHF. The DNA for the CDR3 is TGTGCCAGCGGAAAGCGCGGGACAGGGGTTAGATCACCCCTCCACTTT. This chain joins TRBV2 and TRBJ1-6; TRBD1 matches 10 bases. V lost 8 bases, J lost 10 bases, and 14 bases stayed unmatched. The CDR3 length is 16 residues. Germline CDR1 and CDR2: SNHLY and FYNNEI.

The V gene is TRBV9, the J gene TRBJ1-1; D uncertain. V was pared by 0 bases and J by 4 bases, with 10 bases between. The CDR3 has 14 amino acids. The germline CDR1 and CDR2 sequences are SGDLS and YYNGEE. CDR3: CASSVGGQSTEAFF. CDR3 in DNA: TGTGCCAGCAGCGTAGGCGGGCAGAGCACTGAAGCTTTCTTT.

This clone has a single count. This chain uses TRBV7-9 with TRBJ2-7; D might be TRBD1 or TRBD2, each matching 5 bases. CDR3 length equals 14 residues. The V end lost 4 bases, the J end lost 5 bases, and 15 bases lay between the germline ends. The V gene's germline CDR1 is SEHNR and CDR2 FQNEAQ (reference sequence). In DNA, the CDR3 is TGTGCCAGCAGCTCGGGACCCGACGGAGACGAGCAGTACTTC. This encodes CASSSGPDGDEQYF.